The present T cell receptor beta chain was sequenced within a study of T-cell reconstitution after alpha-beta-depleted transplantation in children. V shed 0 bases and J shed 6 bases, with 9 bases lying between them. There are 13 residues in the CDR3. In germline, CDR1 is SEHNR, CDR2 FQNEAQ (reference sequence). Unique molecular identifiers were incorporated into the prepared TCRbeta library. One entry per CDR3 protein, called by TCRdb with MiXCR from the PCR reads. Of 150,000 to 250,000 distinct CDR3 sequences listed, roughly 15% were seen once; the top ten hold less than 15%. The TCR comes from a human donor who donated a stem cell graft to a child with acute lymphoblastic leukemia. The chain couples TRBV7-9 to TRBJ2-7; D remains unclear. The specimen was PBMCs from the stem cell graft donor, collected from the stem cell graft. This chain's CDR3 is CASSLASPIEQYF. The CDR3 nucleotides read TGTGCCAGCAGCTTAGCGTCGCCGATCGAGCAGTACTTC.